This T cell receptor beta chain was identified in a study of technical replicates of blood from several donors (dated by TCRdb to 2016 to 2017). The library was obtained by the immunoSEQ multiplex PCR assay. TCRdb's version of the immuneACCESS table is confined to in-frame rearrangements and falls short of the full clone set. An unresolved V gene accounts for under half of the shortfall where checked; the remainder is of unknown origin. This sample comprises about 58,000 clones, 91% of them detected only once. Together, the top ten hold less than 5% of the sample. Via the germline V gene, CDR1 is MNHEY and CDR2 SVGAGI. The CDR3 numbers 15 residues from cysteine through phenylalanine. Only the CDR3 part of the read is kept: 45 bases, read in frame from the first base. The junction carries 15 bases between V and J, which are trimmed by 6 bases and 3 bases respectively. In the case of this clone: This receptor's antigen is unknown. Per-nucleotide qualities are absent, and no much larger clonotype sits a single base away.

The TCR was taken from a human donor in good health. Some clones in this sample may be carry-over from other donors' samples. This chain is built from TRBV6-5 and TRBJ2-1, and the D gene may be TRBD2, 5 bases matching. Sequencing was carried out using PBMCs. The CDR3 region reads CASSHTSGFYNEQFF. DNA sequence: TGTGCCAGCAGCCACACATCGGGGTTCTACAATGAGCAGTTCTTC.